The 25 T cell receptor beta chains in this list originate from one sample, sequenced in a study of blood T cell repertoires in COVID-19. Generated by immunoSEQ multiplex PCR, the TCRdb table keeps only in-frame clones and is missing some. This sample yields 310,000 or so clones, of which about nine tenths are seen a single time; approximately 1.2% belongs to the top ten. The material sequenced was PBMCs or T cells enriched from blood (not recorded which). All receptors derive from a woman aged 30 to 39 who had recovered from COVID-19.

The gene calls are TRBV5-1 and TRBJ2-7, with D unresolved. Germline V gene lookup returns CDR1 SGHRS and CDR2 YFSETQ. Trimming removed 3 bases at V and 0 bases at J, with 10 bases between. The CDR3 has 14 amino acids. CDR3 loop: CASSSGPSSYEQYF. The CDR3 bases are TGCGCCAGCAGCTCTGGCCCAAGCTCCTACGAGCAGTACTTC.

The gene calls are TRBV6-2 or TRBV6-3 and TRBJ1-4, with D possibly being TRBD1 (5 bases). This CDR3 comprises 13 residues. V was shortened by 5 bases and J by 8 bases, with 12 bases between the two germline ends. CDR1 and CDR2 (germline): MNHEY, SVGEGT. CDR3 nucleotides: TGTGCCAGCAGTGGACAATATCAGGAAAAACTGTTTTTT. Its protein is CASSGQYQEKLFF.

CDR3 sequence reads: CSSDTGSYGYTF. CDR3 DNA sequence: TGCAGCTCAGACACAGGGAGCTATGGCTACACCTTC. J is TRBJ1-2 and V is TRBV29-1; a weak D match, TRBD1 (6 bases). The CDR3 sequence is 12 residues long. Germline V gene data show CDR1 as SQVTM and CDR2 as ANQGSEA. V gave up 8 bases and J gave up 4 bases, with 14 bases separating them.

The chain links TRBV5-1 to TRBJ2-1; D is possibly TRBD2 (6 bases). The germline V and J ends were trimmed by 0 bases and 0 bases, with 7 bases remaining between them. Germline assignment: CDR1 SGHRS and CDR2 YFSETQ. This CDR3 is 15 amino acids long. In DNA, the CDR3 is TGCGCCAGCAGCTTGGGGGACTCCTCCTACAATGAGCAGTTCTTC. Amino acids: CASSLGDSSYNEQFF.

The chain uses TRBV2 and TRBJ2-7; D remains unclear. Trimming pared 8 bases from V and 3 bases from J, leaving 5 bases between. Per the germline V gene, CDR1 is SNHLY and CDR2 is FYNNEI. CDR3 length: 10 residues. CDR3 in amino acids: CASSGYEQYF. As DNA, the CDR3 is TGTGCCAGCTCGGGCTACGAGCAGTACTTC.

This chain uses TRBV14 with TRBJ2-1; unclear D gene. V lost 4 bases to trimming and J lost 2 bases, with 15 bases between them. Looked up from germline, CDR1 is SGHDN and CDR2 is FVKESK. CDR3 size: 16 residues. The CDR3 DNA reads TGTGCCAGCAGCCTTGAGGAGTATTTGGCCTACAATGAGCAGTTCTTC. This sequence encodes CASSLEEYLAYNEQFF.

This chain's CDR3 is CASSPTGLNTGELFF. CDR3 nucleotide sequence: TGTGCCAGCAGCCCGACGGGACTGAACACCGGGGAGCTGTTTTTT. The rearrangement links TRBV7-9 to TRBJ2-2; D is possibly TRBD2 (6 bases). Germline CDR1 reads SEHNR; CDR2 reads FQNEAQ (reference sequence). The CDR3 contains 15 residues. Trimming removed 5 bases at V and 1 base at J, with 11 bases between.

The V call is TRBV7-3, the J call TRBJ2-1; D ambiguous. CDR1 is SGHTA and CDR2 is FQGTGA in the germline V gene. With 1 base removed from V and 7 bases from J, the gap between germline ends came to 5 bases. The CDR3 has 12 residues. The CDR3 DNA follows: TGTGCCAGCAGCTTAAATCTTAATGAGCAGTTCTTC. Protein: CASSLNLNEQFF.

V is TRBV7-2 and J is TRBJ2-1, with 13 bases matching TRBD2. From germline, CDR1 is SGHTA and CDR2 FQGNSA. This CDR3 has 15 residues. Trimming took 6 bases from V and 9 from J; bases not matched to a gene: 8. The CDR3 region is CASSQTSGRASEQFF. For the CDR3, the DNA is TGTGCCAGCAGTCAAACTAGCGGGAGGGCAAGTGAGCAGTTCTTC.

The V call is TRBV6-5, the J call TRBJ2-2; TRBD1 is a possible D gene (6 bases). Deletions cut 5 bases from V and 9 bases from J, with 16 bases between. Germline V CDR1 and CDR2: MNHEY, SVGAGI. CDR3 length: 14 amino acids. The CDR3 DNA reads TGTGCCAGCAGTAACGGACAGAGAGGCAGGGAGCTGTTTTTT. Encoded protein: CASSNGQRGRELFF.

The J gene is TRBJ2-6, the V gene TRBV7-3; 10 bases align to TRBD1. Unmatched junction bases numbered 6, after V lost 3 bases and J lost 4 bases. The germline gives CDR1 SGHTA, CDR2 FQGTGA. The CDR3 sequence is 17 residues long. CDR3 in amino acids: CASSLRQGAKGANVLTF. The DNA of the CDR3 is TGTGCCAGCAGCTTGCGACAGGGGGCGAAGGGGGCCAACGTCCTGACTTTC.

The chain employs TRBV18 and TRBJ2-2, with 7 bases fitting TRBD1. Germline V CDR1 and CDR2: KGHSH, LQKENI. With 4 bases clipped from V and 3 bases from J, the junction kept 14 bases outside the gene matches. This CDR3 comprises 18 residues. This CDR3 is CASSLSAGTVKDTGELFF. The CDR3 DNA follows: TGTGCCAGCTCACTAAGTGCCGGGACAGTAAAGGACACCGGGGAGCTGTTTTTT.

The chain combines TRBV28 with TRBJ2-1, with D maybe TRBD2 (6 bases). CDR3 length: 13 residues. The germline CDR1 and CDR2 sequences are MDHEN and SYDVKM. Trimming took 8 bases from V and 4 from J, leaving 12 bases between them. CDR3: CASEGTGYNEQFF. In nucleotides, the CDR3 is TGTGCCAGCGAAGGGACTGGTTACAATGAGCAGTTCTTC.

This rearrangement joins TRBV28 to TRBJ2-3; 9 bases map to TRBD1. The length of the CDR3 is 18 residues. V lost 4 bases, J lost 5 bases, and 16 bases stayed unmatched. From germline, CDR1 is MDHEN and CDR2 SYDVKM. CDR3 in amino acids: CASSSVPPGQGGEDTQYF. The CDR3 DNA sequence: TGTGCCAGCAGTTCAGTCCCCCCGGGACAGGGAGGGGAAGATACGCAGTATTTT.

For the CDR3, the DNA is TGTGCCAGCAGTGACACCCGAGGGGGAACAAAAGCTTTCTTT. This gives the protein CASSDTRGGTKAFF. The rearrangement links TRBV25-1 to TRBJ1-1, with TRBD1 as a possible D gene (6 bases). The CDR3 extends over 14 amino acids. Germline CDR1 reads MGHDK; CDR2 reads SYGVNS. Trimming took off 3 bases at V and 9 bases at J, with 17 bases between the two ends.

The chain combines TRBV3-1 (or the pseudogene TRBV3-2) with TRBJ2-5; 9 bases line up with TRBD2. Germline V CDR1 and CDR2: LGHDT, YNNKEL (reference sequence). There are 16 residues in the CDR3. With V trimmed by 5 bases and J by 0 bases, 7 bases remained unmatched. The CDR3 reads CASSKGLAAYQETQYF. The CDR3 nucleotides are TGTGCCAGCAGCAAGGGACTAGCTGCGTACCAAGAGACCCAGTACTTC.

The rearrangement joins TRBV10-2 to TRBJ2-7; 12 positions match TRBD2. The V and J ends lost 8 bases and 7 bases, in that order; junction bases with no gene match: 9. CDR1 is WSHSY and CDR2 is SAAADI in the germline V gene. The CDR3 is 14 residues long. The CDR3, as DNA: TGCGCCAGCGCCGGACTAGCGGGACTGGGGGAGCAGTACTTC. Translating it yields CASAGLAGLGEQYF.

In this sample, this clone turned up once. The CDR3 region has the DNA TGTGCCAGCAGTGGTACAGATTTTTCTGAAGCTTTCTTT. The encoded protein is CASSGTDFSEAFF. The rearrangement uses TRBV2 and TRBJ1-1; D remains ambiguous. Germline V CDR1 and CDR2: SNHLY, FYNNEI. This CDR3 is built from 13 residues. V was clipped by 4 bases and J by 6 bases, with 12 bases between them. Supplemented by reference TRBV2 and TRBJ1-1, the full variable domain reads EPEVTQTPSHQVTQMGQEVILRCVPISNHLYFYWYRQILGQKVEFLVSFYNNEISEKSEIFDDQFSVERPDGSNFTLKIRSTKLEDSAMYFCASSGTDFSEAFFGQGTRLTVV.

The rearrangement links TRBV28 to TRBJ1-4; TRBD1 is a possible D gene (5 bases). This CDR3 region has 13 residues. Germline V CDR1 and CDR2: MDHEN, SYDVKM. V dropped 8 bases and J dropped 13 bases, with 20 bases sitting between them. CDR3 protein: CASAFAPQEGLFF. CDR3 coding DNA: TGTGCCAGCGCCTTTGCCCCACAGGAGGGACTGTTTTTT.

The chain is built from TRBV6-4 and TRBJ2-1; 10 nucleotides match TRBD2. CDR3 length equals 16 residues. Germline V CDR1 and CDR2: MRHNA, SNTAGT. After removal of 3 bases from V and 5 bases from J, the junction contained 7 bases not matched to a gene. The CDR3, as DNA: TGTGCCAGCAGTGAAGAACTAGCGGGACCCAACAATGAGCAGTTCTTC. Protein product: CASSEELAGPNNEQFF.

V and J are TRBV24-1 and TRBJ1-5, with TRBD1 as a possible D gene (6 bases). The CDR3 runs 13 residues. Germline V lookup: CDR1 KGHDR, CDR2 SFDVKD. The germline V and J ends were trimmed by 9 bases and 4 bases, with 12 bases remaining between them. The CDR3 reads CATGGQGNQPQHF. The CDR3 nucleotides are TGTGCCACCGGGGGTCAGGGGAATCAGCCCCAGCATTTT.

V and J are TRBV3-1 (or the pseudogene TRBV3-2) and TRBJ1-5, with D perhaps matching TRBD1 (6 bases). The CDR3 covers 14 residues. Trimming stripped 2 bases from V and 10 bases from J, with 15 bases between. CDR1 is LGHDT, CDR2 YNNKEL, per germline (reference sequence). In DNA form, the CDR3 reads TGTGCCAGCAGCCAATCTACAGGCAGGGGACCCCAGCATTTT. It specifies CASSQSTGRGPQHF.

This chain uses TRBV19 with TRBJ1-6, with a possible D match to TRBD1 (5 bases). There are 14 residues in the CDR3. From germline, CDR1 is LNHDA and CDR2 SQIVND (reference sequence). The germline V and J ends were trimmed by 4 bases and 10 bases, with 14 bases remaining between them. Here the CDR3 reads CASSSAGTGSPLHF. The DNA of the CDR3 is TGTGCCAGTAGTAGCGCCGGGACTGGATCACCCCTCCACTTT.

V gene TRBV4-3 combines with J gene TRBJ2-3, with D perhaps matching TRBD2 (5 bases). CDR1 LGHNA and CDR2 YSLEER come from the germline V gene. Trimming stripped 1 base from V and 0 bases from J, with 11 bases between. This CDR3 is built from 16 residues. This CDR3 reads CASSQALGFSTDTQYF. CDR3 nucleotide sequence: TGCGCCAGCAGCCAAGCACTAGGTTTTAGCACAGATACGCAGTATTTT.

V and J are TRBV6-5 and TRBJ1-1, with D unclear. V was cut by 6 bases and J by 0 bases, with 11 bases left in between. The V gene's germline CDR1 is MNHEY and CDR2 SVGAGI. There are 14 residues in the CDR3. The CDR3 sequence is CASRSGLMNTEAFF. As DNA, the CDR3 is TGTGCCAGCAGGAGCGGTTTGATGAACACTGAAGCTTTCTTT.